This record covers a single T cell receptor beta chain. These data originate in a study of blood T cell repertoires in COVID-19. The table came from immunoSEQ multiplex PCR; TCRdb's copy has only in-frame clones and leaves some out. The sample carries 260,000 or so clones, nearly 90% recorded once. This CDR3 comprises 17 residues. CDR1 is LNHDA and CDR2 is SQIVND in the germline V gene (reference sequence). V was pared by 7 bases and J by 1 base, with 14 bases of the junction left unmatched. The chain carries TRBV19 and TRBJ1-1; 8 positions agree with TRBD1. The clonotype comes from a human donor in a cohort sampled during active COVID-19. Input material: peripheral blood. CDR3 protein: CASTPGRRGTGNTEAFF. CDR3 DNA sequence: TGTGCCAGTACCCCGGGACGGCGGGGGACAGGGAACACTGAAGCTTTCTTT.